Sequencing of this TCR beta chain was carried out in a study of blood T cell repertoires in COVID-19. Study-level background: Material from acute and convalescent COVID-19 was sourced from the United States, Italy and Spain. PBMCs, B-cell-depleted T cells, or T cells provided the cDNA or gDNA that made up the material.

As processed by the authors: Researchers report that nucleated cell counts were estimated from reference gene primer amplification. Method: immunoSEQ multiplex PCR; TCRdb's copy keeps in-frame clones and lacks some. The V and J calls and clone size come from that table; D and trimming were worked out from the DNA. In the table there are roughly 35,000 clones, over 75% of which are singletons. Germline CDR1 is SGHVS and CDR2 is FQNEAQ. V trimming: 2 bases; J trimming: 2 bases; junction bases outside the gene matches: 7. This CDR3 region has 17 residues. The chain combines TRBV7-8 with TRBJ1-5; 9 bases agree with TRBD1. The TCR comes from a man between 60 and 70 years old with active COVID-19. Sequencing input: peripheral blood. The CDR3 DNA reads TGTGCCAGCAGCTTAACCGGACAGGGGAGGGGCAATCAGCCCCAGCATTTT. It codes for CASSLTGQGRGNQPQHF.